The 14 T cell receptor beta chains reported below all come from one sample, sequenced in a study of OX40 agonist ivuxolimab in advanced cancers. Here immunoSEQ multiplex PCR was the method, and the copy in TCRdb shows in-frame clones only, minus some. In the table there are some 64,000 clones, 84% of which are singletons. Here the sequenced sample was CD4+ or CD8+ T cells sorted from blood, taken in a trial of the OX40 agonist ivuxolimab. The source of these receptors is an adult with an advanced solid tumor such as melanoma, head and neck, liver or kidney cancer.

This clone was observed a handful of times. CDR3 in DNA: TGTGCCAGCAGCTTACGGCTAGCGGGAGGAGGTAATGAGCAGTTCTTC. Its protein is CASSLRLAGGGNEQFF. The gene calls are TRBV7-2 and TRBJ2-1; 11 nucleotides line up with TRBD2. V shed 2 bases and J 7 bases; nucleotides not matched to a gene: 7. CDR1 is SGHTA, CDR2 FQGNSA, per germline. CDR3 length: 16 amino acids.

The V and J genes are TRBV10-3 and TRBJ2-1; possibly TRBD2 for D (5 bases). Trimming stripped 7 bases from V and 6 bases from J, with 16 bases between. Germline CDR1 is ENHRY and CDR2 is SYGVKD. This CDR3 comprises 14 residues. The CDR3, as DNA: TGTGCCATCAAGAGCGGAGTGGTGCTCAATGAGCAGTTCTTC. This gives the protein CAIKSGVVLNEQFF.

The CDR3 spells CASSTSTVVYEKLFF. The CDR3 region has the DNA TGTGCCAGCAGCACGTCGACTGTGGTGTATGAAAAACTGTTTTTT. The chain links TRBV6-1 to TRBJ1-4; D gene uncertain. The CDR3 covers 15 residues. The germline CDR1 and CDR2 sequences are MNHNS and SASEGT. Trimming pared 6 bases from V and 6 bases from J, leaving 17 bases between.

This chain joins TRBV4-1 and TRBJ2-7; D not certain. CDR3 size: 16 residues. Germline V gene lookup returns CDR1 MGHRA and CDR2 YSYEKL. V shed 1 base and J shed 1 base, with 14 bases lying between them. The CDR3 DNA reads as TGCGCCAGCAGCCAAGCAGTCACGTCCGTGTCCTACGAGCAGTACTTC. It translates to CASSQAVTSVSYEQYF.

The chain is built from TRBV4-1 and TRBJ2-3; tentatively, D is TRBD1 (6 bases). Germline assignment: CDR1 MGHRA and CDR2 YSYEKL. The CDR3 extends over 15 amino acids. The V and J ends lost 0 bases and 3 bases respectively, with 10 bases between them. CDR3 bases: TGCGCCAGCAGCCAAGAGCCAAGGGGGACAGATACGCAGTATTTT. Translated, it gives CASSQEPRGTDTQYF.

The J gene is TRBJ1-2, the V gene TRBV18; a weak D match, TRBD1 (6 bases). CDR1 and CDR2 (germline): KGHSH, LQKENI. Between the trimmed V and J ends, which lost 4 bases and 8 bases, there was a span of 8 bases. CDR3 size: 11 residues. The CDR3 DNA reads TGTGCCAGCTCACTTGGACAGGGCTACACCTTC. It yields the protein CASSLGQGYTF.

CDR3 loop: CAISEGLAPGGTETQYF. In DNA, the CDR3 is TGTGCCATCAGTGAGGGACTAGCTCCTGGGGGGACGGAGACCCAGTACTTC. V usage is TRBV10-3 and J usage is TRBJ2-5, with 8 bases that match TRBD2. Germline V gene sequence: CDR1 ENHRY, CDR2 SYGVKD. The CDR3 runs to 17 residues. The trim removed 2 bases at V and 5 bases at J, leaving 13 bases unmatched.

The chain links TRBV11-3 to TRBJ1-6; a possible D gene is TRBD1 (5 bases). The V gene lost 5 bases and the J gene lost 5 bases, with 16 bases spanning the gap. CDR1 SGHNT and CDR2 YENEEA come from the germline V gene. This CDR3 comprises 16 residues. In DNA form, the CDR3 reads TGTGCCAGCAGCCCCCCCCGCAGGGCCCATAATTCACCCCTCCACTTT. Encoded protein: CASSPPRRAHNSPLHF.

The chain uses TRBV7-9 and TRBJ1-4; D remains unclear. The CDR3 is 16 residues long. The ends were cut back, 1 base at V and 4 bases at J, with 13 bases in the middle. Germline loops: CDR1 SEHNR, CDR2 FQNEAQ (reference sequence). CDR3 in amino acids: CASSLVPGPGNEKLFF. The CDR3 nucleotides are TGTGCCAGCAGCTTAGTTCCCGGGCCGGGTAATGAAAAACTGTTTTTT.

The V and J genes are TRBV5-1 and TRBJ2-2, with a weak D call TRBD1 (6 bases). Trimming shortened V by 0 bases and J by 5 bases, and 14 bases separated the two germline ends. Germline V gene lookup returns CDR1 SGHRS and CDR2 YFSETQ. This CDR3 is 16 amino acids long. DNA of the CDR3: TGCGCCAGCAGCTTGGCAGGGGCGCAGCCTACCGGGGAGCTGTTTTTT. Translating it yields CASSLAGAQPTGELFF.

The chain recombines TRBV19 with TRBJ2-5, with D unresolved. The J call could be wrong; TRBJ2-7 is a better fit for the DNA end. Germline CDR1 LNHDA, CDR2 SQIVND (reference sequence). This CDR3 is 14 amino acids long. The CDR3 is CASSTSKKVSEQYF. The CDR3 coding sequence is TGTGCCAGTAGTACGAGTAAGAAGGTTTCCGAGCAGTACTTC.

The chain combines TRBV2 with TRBJ2-2; TRBD1 is a possible D gene (7 bases). The CDR3 runs to 15 residues. V lost 4 bases, J lost 6 bases, and 15 bases lay in between. Germline lookup yields CDR1 SNHLY and CDR2 FYNNEI. This CDR3 reads CASSVSQGGPGELFF. CDR3 bases: TGTGCCAGCAGTGTGAGCCAGGGGGGTCCCGGGGAGCTGTTTTTT. The full variable domain, rest sourced from reference TRBV2 and TRBJ2-2, is EPEVTQTPSHQVTQMGQEVILRCVPISNHLYFYWYRQILGQKVEFLVSFYNNEISEKSEIFDDQFSVERPDGSNFTLKIRSTKLEDSAMYFCASSVSQGGPGELFFGEGSRLTVL.

CDR3: CASSPRTASGNTIYF. In DNA, the CDR3 is TGTGCCAGCAGCCCCCGGACAGCCTCAGGAAACACCATATATTTT. V is TRBV7-2 and J is TRBJ1-3; TRBD1 might be the D (6 bases). The CDR3 has 15 residues. CDR1 and CDR2 from the germline V gene are SGHTA and FQGNSA. V lost 5 bases, J lost 4 bases, and 15 bases lay in between.

The chain carries TRBV18 and TRBJ2-7; 10 nucleotides agree with TRBD1. CDR3 length: 15 residues. V shed 0 bases, J shed 2 bases, and the junction held 1 base outside the gene matches. From germline, CDR1 is KGHSH and CDR2 LQKENI. As DNA, the CDR3 is TGTGCCAGCTCACCACCGGGGACAGGGGCCTACGAGCAGTACTTC. This codes for CASSPPGTGAYEQYF. Supplemented by reference TRBV18 and TRBJ2-7, the full variable domain reads NAGVMQNPRHLVRRRGQEARLRCSPMKGHSHVYWYRQLPEEGLKFMVYLQKENIIDESGMPKERFSAEFPKEGPSILRIQQVVRGDSAAYFCASSPPGTGAYEQYFGPGTRLTVT.